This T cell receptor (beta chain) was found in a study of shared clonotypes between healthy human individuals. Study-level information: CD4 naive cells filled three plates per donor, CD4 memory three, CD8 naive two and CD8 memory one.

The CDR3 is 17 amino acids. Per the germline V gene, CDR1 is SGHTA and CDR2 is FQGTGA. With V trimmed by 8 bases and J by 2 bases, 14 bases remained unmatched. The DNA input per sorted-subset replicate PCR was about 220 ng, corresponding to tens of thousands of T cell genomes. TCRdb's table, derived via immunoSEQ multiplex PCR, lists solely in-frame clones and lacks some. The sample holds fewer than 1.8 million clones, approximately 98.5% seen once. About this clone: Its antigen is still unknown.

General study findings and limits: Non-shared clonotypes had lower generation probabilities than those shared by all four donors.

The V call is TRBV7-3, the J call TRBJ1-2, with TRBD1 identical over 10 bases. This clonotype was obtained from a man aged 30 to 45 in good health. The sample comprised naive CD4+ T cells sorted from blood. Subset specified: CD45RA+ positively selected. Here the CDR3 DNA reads TGTGCCAGCTCCCTAGACGGGACAGGGGATCTAAACTATGGCTACACCTTC. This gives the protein CASSLDGTGDLNYGYTF.